The 22 T cell receptor beta chains below all came from one sample that was sequenced in a study of cytomegalovirus exposure and HLA in healthy donors. The PCR made use of 60 Vbeta and 13 Jbeta primers. Clones were read by immunoSEQ multiplex PCR, and TCRdb kept only the in-frame ones, dropping some. This table has tens of thousands of clones, roughly 78% appearing once. The sequenced sample consisted of PBMCs. The receptor source for this set is a male donor in good health and CMV-seronegative.

Comments on this clone: The CDR3 ends on some other residue instead of the conserved phenylalanine or tryptophan, so this is likely a read error. This chain connects TRBV5-1 to TRBJ1-2; 9 bases are a match to TRBD1. CDR1 and CDR2 (germline): SGHRS, YFSETQ. The J segment lost 5 bases and the V segment lost 2 bases, leaving 1 base of the junction unmatched. The CDR3 extends over 13 amino acids. CDR3 protein: CASSFGTGYGYTL. The DNA for the CDR3 is TGCGCCAGCAGCTTTGGGACAGGGTATGGCTACACCCTC.

The chain employs TRBV28 and TRBJ2-1; tentative D call: TRBD2 (6 bases). V was trimmed by 5 bases and J by 6 bases, leaving 20 bases between them. From germline, CDR1 is MDHEN and CDR2 SYDVKM. CDR3 length: 16 residues. Here the CDR3 reads CASSPHGGNWVNEQFF. For the CDR3, the DNA is TGTGCCAGCAGTCCCCATGGCGGGAATTGGGTCAATGAGCAGTTCTTC.

This sequence joins TRBV6-1 and TRBJ2-3, with 11 bases fitting TRBD2. After removal of 4 bases from V and 4 bases from J, the junction contained 4 bases not matched to a gene. In germline, CDR1 is MNHNS, CDR2 SASEGT. The CDR3 is 15 residues long. CDR3 coding DNA: TGTGCCAGCAGTGCACTAGCGGGAGAAGCAGATACGCAGTATTTT. It codes for CASSALAGEADTQYF.

The rearrangement joins TRBV6-1 to TRBJ2-5; 11 bases agree with TRBD2. This CDR3 contains 15 residues. After removal of 4 bases from V and 3 bases from J, the junction contained 4 bases not matched to a gene. Germline lookup yields CDR1 MNHNS and CDR2 SASEGT. The CDR3 spells CASSVIAGGKETQYF. CDR3 nucleotides: TGTGCCAGCAGTGTTATAGCGGGGGGGAAAGAGACCCAGTACTTC.

V and J are TRBV11-3 and TRBJ2-7; TRBD1 agrees at 8 bases. Germline V gene data show CDR1 as SGHNT and CDR2 as YENEEA. The CDR3 contains 15 residues. The J segment lost 4 bases and the V segment lost 1 base, leaving 6 bases of the junction unmatched. The CDR3, as DNA: TGTGCCAGCAGCTTAGTAGGACAGGGTAAGTACGAGCAGTACTTC. It encodes CASSLVGQGKYEQYF.

V gene TRBV5-6 combines with J gene TRBJ2-2, with 11 bases fitting TRBD2. V dropped 0 bases and J dropped 4; count of bases not matched to a gene: 5. From germline, CDR1 is SGHDT and CDR2 YYEEEE. This CDR3 comprises 17 residues. The CDR3 DNA reads as TGTGCCAGCAGCTTGGAACTAGCGGGGGCCATCACCGGGGAGCTGTTTTTT. This codes for CASSLELAGAITGELFF.

This chain links TRBV6-5 with TRBJ1-5, with D perhaps matching TRBD1 (5 bases). The CDR3 covers 13 residues. Germline lookup yields CDR1 MNHEY and CDR2 SVGAGI. V lost 6 bases and J lost 6, with 12 bases in between. The CDR3: CASSARGGQPQHF. In DNA form, the CDR3 reads TGTGCCAGCAGCGCCCGGGGGGGTCAGCCCCAGCATTTT.

The genes are TRBV4-1 and TRBJ2-7, with D perhaps matching TRBD2 (6 bases). CDR3 length: 16 amino acids. V was pared by 6 bases and J by 1 base, with 19 bases between. CDR1 MGHRA and CDR2 YSYEKL come from the germline V gene. CDR3 bases: TGCGCCAGCAGTCCTACTTCCCGGGACTCATCCTACGAGCAGTACTTC. It is translated as CASSPTSRDSSYEQYF.

The chain has TRBV13 and TRBJ1-1; D call uncertain. The CDR3 totals 15 residues. CDR1 PRHDT and CDR2 FYEKMQ come from the germline V gene (reference sequence). Trimming removed 0 bases from V and 1 base from J, with 9 bases in between. The CDR3 protein is CASSLGKTANTEAFF. CDR3 nucleotides: TGTGCCAGCAGCTTAGGAAAAACAGCGAACACTGAAGCTTTCTTT.

The chain employs TRBV19 and TRBJ2-7, with D possibly TRBD2 on 6 matching bases. CDR1 is LNHDA, CDR2 SQIVND, per germline (reference sequence). The CDR3 loop spans 13 amino acids. Trimming shortened V by 1 base and J by 9 bases, and 13 bases separated the two germline ends. CDR3 nucleotide sequence: TGTGCCAGTAGTATAGGGCGACTAGGGGTGCAGTACTTC. Amino acid sequence: CASSIGRLGVQYF. The variable domain in full, with the rest retrieved from reference TRBV19 and TRBJ2-7, is DGGITQSPKYLFRKEGQNVTLSCEQNLNHDAMYWYRQDPGQGLRLIYYSQIVNDFQKGDIAEGYSVSREKKESFPLTVTSAQKNPTAFYLCASSIGRLGVQYFGPGTRLTVT.

The chain has TRBV4-1 and TRBJ1-2; D ambiguous. CDR1 MGHRA and CDR2 YSYEKL come from the germline V gene. This CDR3 is built from 14 residues. V lost 8 bases, J lost 10 bases, and 23 bases lay in between. CDR3 in DNA: TGCGCCAGCCGACGCCCCGGGGTAAGGAATTCCTACACCTTC. This gives the protein CASRRPGVRNSYTF.

The V and J genes are TRBV6-6 and TRBJ2-7, with 8 bases matching TRBD2. The ends lost 2 bases at V and 5 bases at J; junction bases unmatched: 8. Germline CDR1 is MNHNY and CDR2 is SVGAGI (reference sequence). The CDR3 has 15 amino acids. The CDR3 region is CASSYTAGTSDEQYF. Here the CDR3 DNA reads TGTGCCAGCAGTTACACAGCCGGGACTAGTGACGAGCAGTACTTC.

In this sample, this clone turned up a few times. The J gene is TRBJ1-2, the V gene TRBV6-5; TRBD1 might be the D (5 bases). The germline V and J ends were trimmed by 5 bases and 5 bases, with 12 bases remaining between them. CDR1 and CDR2 from the germline V gene are MNHEY and SVGAGI. There are 13 residues in the CDR3. The CDR3 sequence: CASSPSTAYGYTF. The CDR3 DNA sequence: TGTGCCAGCAGTCCCTCGACAGCGTATGGCTACACCTTC.

The rearrangement joins TRBV7-2 to TRBJ1-5; D is unclear. The CDR3 runs to 13 residues. With 5 bases removed from V and 5 bases from J, the gap between germline ends came to 10 bases. The germline V gene has CDR1 SGHTA and CDR2 FQGNSA. Here the CDR3 reads CASSLGRDQPQHF. The CDR3 DNA reads as TGTGCCAGCAGCCTAGGGAGGGATCAGCCCCAGCATTTT.

The V call is TRBV5-1, the J call TRBJ2-1, with 7 bases lining up with TRBD2. The V segment lost 2 bases and the J segment 2 bases; nucleotides outside the gene matches: 4. From germline, CDR1 is SGHRS and CDR2 YFSETQ. The CDR3 contains 15 residues. Here the CDR3 reads CASSFGGTPYNEQFF. In nucleotides, the CDR3 is TGCGCCAGCAGCTTCGGGGGGACCCCCTACAATGAGCAGTTCTTC.

The chain links TRBV9 to TRBJ1-6, with 7 bases matching TRBD1. Germline assignment: CDR1 SGDLS and CDR2 YYNGEE. This CDR3 region has 15 residues. Losses at the gene ends were 0 bases for V and 8 bases for J; bases not matched to a gene: 5. CDR3 coding DNA: TGTGCCAGCAGCGTAGCTGGGGACAGCTATTCACCCCTCCACTTT. This sequence encodes CASSVAGDSYSPLHF.

Here the CDR3 reads CAWRGSGTGPNSPLHF. DNA of the CDR3: TGTGCCTGGAGGGGGTCCGGGACAGGGCCTAATTCACCCCTCCACTTT. The chain recombines TRBV30 with TRBJ1-6; 9 bases are a match to TRBD1. The germline V gene encodes CDR1 GTSNPN and CDR2 SVGIG (reference sequence). The CDR3 totals 16 residues. J was trimmed by 6 bases and V by 3 bases; bases with no gene match: 9.

The CDR3 loop reads CASSPQGAVQETQYF. DNA of the CDR3: TGTGCCAGCAGCCCTCAGGGGGCGGTACAAGAGACCCAGTACTTC. This sequence joins TRBV5-4 and TRBJ2-5, with 8 bases fitting TRBD1. This CDR3 is 15 amino acids long. Per the germline V gene, CDR1 is SGHNT and CDR2 is YYREEE (reference sequence). V shed 4 bases and J 2 bases; nucleotides not matched to a gene: 7.

The chain employs TRBV7-9 and TRBJ1-2; D remains ambiguous. CDR1 and CDR2 from the germline V gene are SEHNR and FQNEAQ (reference sequence). This CDR3 region has 13 residues. Trimming took off 5 bases at V and 8 bases at J, with 15 bases between the two ends. For the CDR3, the DNA is TGTGCCAGCAGCCTAATCTCGGGGTTCGGCTACACCTTC. This codes for CASSLISGFGYTF.

The V gene is TRBV6-1, the J gene TRBJ2-3; the match to TRBD2 covers 12 bases. Germline V gives CDR1 MNHNS, CDR2 SASEGT. This CDR3 region has 15 residues. After removal of 7 bases from V and 6 bases from J, the junction contained 8 bases not matched to a gene. CDR3: CASTTGTSGSDTQYF. DNA of the CDR3: TGTGCCAGCACTACCGGGACTAGCGGGTCGGATACGCAGTATTTT.

This rearrangement joins TRBV19 to TRBJ1-1, with TRBD1 matching over 9 bases. Germline CDR1 is LNHDA and CDR2 is SQIVND (reference sequence). The CDR3 consists of 14 residues. With V trimmed by 2 bases and J by 4 bases, 2 bases remained unmatched. The CDR3 bases are TGTGCCAGTAGTATACACAGGGGGCCCACTGAAGCTTTCTTT. Protein: CASSIHRGPTEAFF.

The rearrangement uses TRBV6-1 and TRBJ1-6, with a tentative D call TRBD1 (6 bases). V lost 6 bases, J lost 9 bases, and 12 bases lay in between. Germline values: CDR1 MNHNS, CDR2 SASEGT. The CDR3 loop spans 13 amino acids. CDR3 DNA sequence: TGTGCCAGCAGCCCTACAGGGCCTTCACCCCTCCACTTT. This sequence encodes CASSPTGPSPLHF.